What follows is one TCR beta chain and its context. Its cognate antigen is unknown. This entry comes from a study of cytomegalovirus exposure and HLA in healthy donors. Points from the study as a whole: Diagnosis of cytomegalovirus status made by the classifier reportedly showed high specificity and sensitivity.

V gave up 5 bases and J gave up 2 bases, with 11 bases separating them. The CDR3 has 14 residues. CDR1 and CDR2 (germline): SEHNR, FQNEAQ (reference sequence). TCRdb keeps only in-frame clones here, not all; method: immunoSEQ multiplex PCR. Of 150,000 or so clones detected, roughly 89% appear once; the ten largest clones hold roughly 1.4%. Donors came from a validation cohort of about 110 subjects, distinct from the first 666-subject cohort. The sequenced sample was PBMCs. This rearrangement joins TRBV7-9 to TRBJ2-3; D unresolved. The TCR comes from a woman aged 25 to 39 in good health and CMV-seronegative. Here the CDR3 reads CASSLGSYTDTQYF. CDR3 DNA sequence: TGTGCCAGCAGCCTCGGGTCTTACACAGATACGCAGTATTTT.